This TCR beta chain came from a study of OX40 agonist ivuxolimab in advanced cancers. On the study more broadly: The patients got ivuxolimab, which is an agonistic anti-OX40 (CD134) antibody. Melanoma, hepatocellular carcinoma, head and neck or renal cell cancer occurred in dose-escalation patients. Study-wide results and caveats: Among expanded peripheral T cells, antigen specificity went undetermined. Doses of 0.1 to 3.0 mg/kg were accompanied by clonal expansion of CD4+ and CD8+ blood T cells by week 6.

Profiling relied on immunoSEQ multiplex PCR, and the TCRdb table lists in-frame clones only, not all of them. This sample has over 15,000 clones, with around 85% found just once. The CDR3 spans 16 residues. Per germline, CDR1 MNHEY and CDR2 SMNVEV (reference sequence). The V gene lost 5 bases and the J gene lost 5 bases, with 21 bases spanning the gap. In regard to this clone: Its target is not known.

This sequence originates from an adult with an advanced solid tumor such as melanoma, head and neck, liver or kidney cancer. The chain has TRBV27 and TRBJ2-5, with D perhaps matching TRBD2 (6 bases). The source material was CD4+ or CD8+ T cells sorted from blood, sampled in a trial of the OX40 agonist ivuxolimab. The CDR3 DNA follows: TGTGCCAGCAGTCCCCTCTCTACTAGGACTACGGAGACCCAGTACTTC. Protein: CASSPLSTRTTETQYF.